This T cell receptor (beta chain) was captured by sequencing in a study of T cells after posttransplantation cyclophosphamide. The CDR3 sequence is 15 residues long. Per the germline V gene, CDR1 is SGHDT and CDR2 is YYEEEE. V was clipped by 7 bases and J by 0 bases; unmatched bases: 5. Whole-study results and caveats: Skin or GI-infiltrating T cells shared few TRB sequences with blood. After PTCy, TRB diversity resembled that of CNI/methotrexate controls. Donor CD8+ memory clones often dominated recipient blood repertoires at later times.

Produced via immunoSEQ multiplex PCR; TCRdb's table is partial and in-frame only. The repertoire consists of approximately 30,000 clones, none detected only once. This clone was detected many times. The antigen remains unidentified. The clonotype comes from a woman between 50 and 59 years old in good health and a related stem cell transplant donor. The chain combines TRBV5-6 with TRBJ1-4, with 8 bases lining up with TRBD1. Sequencing was done on a sample of PBMCs. The CDR3 DNA sequence: TGTGCCAGCGGCCGGGACAGGACAACTAATGAAAAACTGTTTTTT. Protein: CASGRDRTTNEKLFF.